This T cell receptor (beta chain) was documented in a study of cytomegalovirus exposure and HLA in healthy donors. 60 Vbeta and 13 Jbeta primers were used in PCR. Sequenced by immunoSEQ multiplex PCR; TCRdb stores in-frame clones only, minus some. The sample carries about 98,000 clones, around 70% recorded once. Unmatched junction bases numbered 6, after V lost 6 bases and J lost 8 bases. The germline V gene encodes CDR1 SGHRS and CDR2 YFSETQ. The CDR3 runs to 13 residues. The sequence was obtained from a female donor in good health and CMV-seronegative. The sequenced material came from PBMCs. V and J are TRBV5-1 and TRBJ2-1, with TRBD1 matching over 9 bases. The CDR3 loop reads CASTTGQGYEQFF. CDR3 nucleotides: TGCGCCAGCACGACGGGACAGGGTTATGAGCAGTTCTTC.